The present TCR beta chain was sequenced within a study of T-cell reconstitution after alpha-beta-depleted transplantation in children. CDR3 size: 17 residues. V was pared by 2 bases and J by 0 bases, with 14 bases between. CDR1 and CDR2 from the germline V gene are SGHTA and FQGNSA. The library targeted TCRbeta and was prepared with unique molecular identifiers. From the PCR reads, TCRdb called clonotypes with MiXCR, one entry per CDR3 protein. The profile shows about 460,000 distinct CDR3 sequences, around 12% of them singletons. J is TRBJ2-1 and V is TRBV7-2, with a tentative D call TRBD1 (5 bases). The sequence came from a human donor who donated a stem cell graft to a child with combined immunodeficiency. The sequenced sample was PBMCs from the stem cell graft donor, obtained from the stem cell graft. Written as DNA, the CDR3 is TGTGCCAGCAGCTTACTGGCAGGGTGGAGCTCCTACAATGAGCAGTTCTTC. As protein: CASSLLAGWSSYNEQFF.